The clone carrying this TCR beta chain was counted a few times. The antigen is undetermined. Peripheral blood samples of around 9.8 milliliters were drawn from each donor. The sample is drawn from a study of blood T cells in healthy people across ages. Study-level findings and limits: Investigators treated diversity estimates from one million T cells as underestimates. CMV infection status of these donors was not known.

It was with a sample-barcoded 5' primer and a J-beta primer mix that a second PCR of about 7 to 12 cycles was run. Every cDNA was tagged by a template-switch adaptor with 12 random nucleotides. TCRdb reprocessed the 5' RACE reads with MiXCR, giving one entry per CDR3 protein. The sample lists hundreds of thousands of distinct CDR3 sequences; under 25% were seen once. The TCR originated in a man between 65 and 79 years old in good health. Sequences were obtained from blood.

In DNA, the CDR3 is TGCAGCGTTGCCCCGTGGGGGGAGACGGGCAATGAGCAGTTCTTC. It translates to CSVAPWGETGNEQFF. The chain links TRBV29-1 to TRBJ2-1; perhaps TRBD2 as D (6 bases). The CDR3 covers 15 residues. Trimming pared 4 bases from V and 6 bases from J, leaving 19 bases between. Germline V CDR1 and CDR2: SQVTM, ANQGSEA.